This T cell receptor (beta chain) was documented in a study of radiation and T cells in renal cell carcinoma. Regarding this clone: Its specificity is not known.

As to time point: blood 2 weeks post-SBRT. Treatment reported: 15 Gy SBRT to primary tumor, nephrectomy 4 weeks later. TCRdb keeps only in-frame clones here, not all; method: immunoSEQ multiplex PCR. Of 100,000 to 150,000 clones listed, 65% to 85% are singletons. This CDR3 contains 14 residues. V trimming: 0 bases; J trimming: 6 bases; junction bases outside the gene matches: 5. Per germline, CDR1 MDHEN and CDR2 SYDVKM. Regarding the study as a whole: In blood, top tumor clones expanded by 2 weeks, shrinking by 4.

The J gene is TRBJ2-7, the V gene TRBV28, with TRBD1 identical over 7 bases. The origin of this receptor is a middle-aged man with renal cell carcinoma. The sample consisted of blood, taken from a patient whose treatment included radiotherapy and nephrectomy. DNA for the CDR3: TGTGCCAGCAGTTTATGGACAGGGCTAGGCGAGCAGTACTTC. Its protein product is CASSLWTGLGEQYF. Full variable domain (rest looked up from reference TRBV28 and TRBJ2-7): DVKVTQSSRYLVKRTGEKVFLECVQDMDHENMFWYRQDPGLGLRLIYFSYDVKMKEKGDIPEGYSVSREKKERFSLILESASTNQTSMYLCASSLWTGLGEQYFGPGTRLTVT.